These 13 T cell receptor beta chains originate from one sample sequenced in a study of T cell repertoires in cytomegalovirus infection. One entry per CDR3 protein results from TCRdb running MiXCR on the reads. The data hold 360,000 or so distinct CDR3 sequences, with about a third observed a single time. Antigens for these TCRs are unknown. Specimen: cultured PBMCs, collected from culture after CMV antigen stimulation. The source of these receptors is a human donor in good health (CMV status not recorded). Some clones in this sample may be carry-over from other donors' samples.

The chain uses TRBV6-1 and TRBJ2-1; 12 nucleotides align to TRBD2. CDR1 is MNHNS and CDR2 is SASEGT in the germline V gene. V shed 4 bases and J 4 bases; nucleotides not matched to a gene: 2. This CDR3 has 15 amino acids. CDR3: CASSVTSGGYNEQFF. CDR3 DNA: TGTGCCAGCAGTGTTACTAGCGGGGGGTACAATGAGCAGTTCTTC.

This clonotype has a count of ten or more. This sequence joins TRBV4-1 and TRBJ2-1; D not resolved. This CDR3 region has 14 residues. Germline V gives CDR1 MGHRA, CDR2 YSYEKL. V dropped 4 bases and J dropped 0 bases, with 7 bases sitting between them. The CDR3 reads CASSPASSYNEQFF. The CDR3 DNA is TGCGCCAGCAGCCCAGCGAGCTCCTACAATGAGCAGTTCTTC.

This chain joins TRBV11-2 and TRBJ2-4; weak D call: TRBD1 (6 bases). Trimming shortened V by 1 base and J by 8 bases, and 12 bases separated the two germline ends. Germline CDR1 SGHAT, CDR2 FQNNGV. The CDR3 has 14 amino acids. CDR3: CASSLGAGVDIQYF. CDR3 nucleotide sequence: TGTGCCAGCAGCTTAGGGGCAGGGGTAGACATTCAGTACTTC.

This clonotype was seen a few times. The chain is built from TRBV19 and TRBJ2-3; weak D call: TRBD2 (5 bases). The CDR3 totals 16 residues. Germline-derived CDR1 and CDR2 are LNHDA and SQIVND (reference sequence). V lost 3 bases and J lost 0, with 13 bases in between. CDR3 loop: CASSIPSRTSTDTQYF. CDR3 sequence (DNA): TGTGCCAGTAGTATCCCTAGCCGAACTAGCACAGATACGCAGTATTTT.

The V call is TRBV10-3, the J call TRBJ2-3; TRBD2 aligns across 9 bases. V was clipped by 8 bases and J by 2 bases; unmatched bases: 2. This CDR3 has 13 residues. Germline-derived CDR1 and CDR2 are ENHRY and SYGVKD. The chain's CDR3 is CAISSGTTDTQYF. CDR3 bases: TGTGCCATCTCTAGCGGGACCACAGATACGCAGTATTTT.

This sequence joins TRBV4-2 and TRBJ2-7; TRBD2 aligns across 10 bases. Germline assignment: CDR1 LGHNA and CDR2 YNFKEQ. Trimming cost V 0 bases and J 3 bases; bases outside gene matches: 5. The CDR3 has 16 amino acids. CDR3 residues: CASSQEASGSVYEQYF. The CDR3 DNA reads TGTGCCAGCAGCCAAGAGGCTAGCGGGAGTGTCTACGAGCAGTACTTC.

A word on this clonotype: A much larger clonotype is one base distant, so this may be a read error. This chain joins TRBV7-2 and TRBJ2-1; tentatively, D is TRBD2 (5 bases). The CDR3 contains 14 residues. Germline values: CDR1 SGHTA, CDR2 FQGNSA. The CDR3 DNA reads as TGTGCCAGCACCCAAGAGGGCTCCTACAATGATCAGTTCTTC. The encoded protein is CASTQEGSYNDQFF.

This clonotype came up a few times. This chain links TRBV12-3 or TRBV12-4 with TRBJ2-3, with D hard to call. Between the trimmed V and J ends, which lost 8 bases and 4 bases, there was a span of 7 bases. The CDR3 is 11 residues long. The CDR3 is CASFYSDTQYF. CDR3 DNA: TGTGCCAGCTTTTACTCAGATACGCAGTATTTT.

This sequence joins TRBV6-2 or TRBV6-3 and TRBJ2-3, with 7 positions matching TRBD2. The length of the CDR3 is 12 residues. Germline CDR1 is MNHEY and CDR2 is SVGEGT. V lost 8 bases to trimming and J lost 4 bases; unmatched junction nucleotides: 3. CDR3 in amino acids: CASCGSPDTQYF. The CDR3 bases are TGTGCCAGCTGCGGGAGCCCAGATACGCAGTATTTT.

The table lists this clonotype with a few counts. The V call is TRBV7-6, the J call TRBJ2-7, with 8 nucleotides matching TRBD1. The V and J ends lost 6 bases and 4 bases, in that order; junction bases with no gene match: 8. The CDR3 extends over 14 amino acids. The germline V gene has CDR1 SGHVS and CDR2 FNYEAQ. The CDR3 spells CASRPTGDSYEQYF. The CDR3 nucleotides read TGTGCCAGCAGACCGACAGGGGACAGTTACGAGCAGTACTTC.

This clonotype was counted between two and nine times. V gene TRBV14 combines with J gene TRBJ2-1; 8 bases map to TRBD2. The germline CDR1 and CDR2 sequences are SGHDN and FVKESK. Trimming removed 2 bases from V and 4 bases from J; junction bases left unmatched: 4. The CDR3 is made up of 15 amino acids. In DNA form, the CDR3 reads TGTGCCAGCAGCCAATTGACTAGCGCTTACAATGAGCAGTTCTTC. It encodes CASSQLTSAYNEQFF. Full variable domain (missing parts from reference TRBV14 and TRBJ2-1): EAGVTQFPSHSVIEKGQTVTLRCDPISGHDNLYWYRRVMGKEIKFLLHFVKESKQDESGMPNNRFLAERTGGTYSTLKVQPAELEDSGVYFCASSQLTSAYNEQFFGPGTRLTVL.

This clonotype was counted at least ten times. V gene TRBV11-3 combines with J gene TRBJ2-1; D is uncertain. Trimming removed 0 bases from V and 10 bases from J, with 7 bases in between. Germline V gives CDR1 SGHNT, CDR2 YENEEA. CDR3 length: 12 residues. The CDR3 loop reads CASSLDSPEQFF. CDR3 nucleotide sequence: TGTGCCAGCAGCTTAGACAGTCCCGAGCAGTTCTTC. The variable domain in full, completed from reference TRBV11-3 and TRBJ2-1, reads EAGVVQSPRYKIIEKKQPVAFWCNPISGHNTLYWYLQNLGQGPELLIRYENEEAVDDSQLPKDRFSAERLKGVDSTLKIQPAELGDSAVYLCASSLDSPEQFFGPGTRLTVL.

The CDR3 DNA reads as TGTGCCAGCAGTGACTCCGGCGGGGGGCCGGATACGCAGTATTTT. Translating it yields CASSDSGGGPDTQYF. The V gene is TRBV6-4, the J gene TRBJ2-3; 8 bases are shared with TRBD2. CDR1 MRHNA and CDR2 SNTAGT come from the germline V gene. The CDR3 is 15 residues long. V lost 0 bases to trimming and J lost 6 bases; unmatched junction nucleotides: 5.